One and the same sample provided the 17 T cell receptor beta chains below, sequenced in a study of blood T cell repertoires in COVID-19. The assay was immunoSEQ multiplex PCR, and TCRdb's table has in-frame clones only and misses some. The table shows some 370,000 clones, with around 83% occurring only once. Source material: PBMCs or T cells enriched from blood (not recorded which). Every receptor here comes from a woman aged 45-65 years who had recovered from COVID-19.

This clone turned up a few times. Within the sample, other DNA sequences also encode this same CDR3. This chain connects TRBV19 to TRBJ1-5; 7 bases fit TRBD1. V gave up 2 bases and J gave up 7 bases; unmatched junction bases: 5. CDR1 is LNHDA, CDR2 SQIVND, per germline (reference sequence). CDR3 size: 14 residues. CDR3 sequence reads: CASSISGGGQPQHF. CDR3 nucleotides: TGTGCCAGTAGTATATCAGGGGGTGGGCAGCCCCAGCATTTT.

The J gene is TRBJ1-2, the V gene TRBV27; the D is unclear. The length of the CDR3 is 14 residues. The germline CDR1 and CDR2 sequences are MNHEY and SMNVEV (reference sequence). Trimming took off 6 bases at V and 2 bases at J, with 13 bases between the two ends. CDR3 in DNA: TGTGCCAGCAGACCCCCGACGGAGAACTATGGCTACACCTTC. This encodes CASRPPTENYGYTF.

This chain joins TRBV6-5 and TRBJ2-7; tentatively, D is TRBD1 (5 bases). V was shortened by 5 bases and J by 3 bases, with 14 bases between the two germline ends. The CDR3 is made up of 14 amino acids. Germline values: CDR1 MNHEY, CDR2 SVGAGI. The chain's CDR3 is CASSRTRTHYEQYF. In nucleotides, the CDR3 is TGTGCCAGCAGTCGGACCCGGACACACTACGAGCAGTACTTC.

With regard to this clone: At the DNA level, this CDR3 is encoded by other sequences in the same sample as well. CDR3 loop: CASSPGQANTEAFF. Here the CDR3 DNA reads TGTGCCAGCTCACCAGGGCAGGCGAACACTGAAGCTTTCTTT. The rearrangement uses TRBV18 and TRBJ1-1; D call uncertain. The V end was cut by 2 bases, the J end by 1 base, with 8 bases between. This CDR3 contains 14 residues. CDR1 is KGHSH and CDR2 is LQKENI in the germline V gene.

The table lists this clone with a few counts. The CDR3 here is CASREGPNGYTF. For the CDR3, the DNA is TGTGCCAGCAGGGAGGGTCCTAATGGCTACACCTTC. The V gene is TRBV6-5, the J gene TRBJ1-2, with no clear D. Germline assignment: CDR1 MNHEY and CDR2 SVGAGI. The CDR3 contains 12 residues. The V end was cut by 6 bases, the J end by 6 bases, with 11 bases between.

The chain's CDR3 is CASSLGGQVRGTEAFF. As DNA, the CDR3 is TGTGCCAGCAGCTTAGGCGGACAGGTACGGGGCACTGAAGCTTTCTTT. This chain connects TRBV7-9 to TRBJ1-1; 7 positions agree with TRBD1. V dropped 1 base and J dropped 4; count of bases not matched to a gene: 9. There are 16 residues in the CDR3. Germline V gene data show CDR1 as SEHNR and CDR2 as FQNEAQ (reference sequence).

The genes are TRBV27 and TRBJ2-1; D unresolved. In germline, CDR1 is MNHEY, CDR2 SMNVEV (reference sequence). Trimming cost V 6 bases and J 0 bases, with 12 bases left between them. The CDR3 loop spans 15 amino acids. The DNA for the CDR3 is TGTGCCAGCAGCAAACCTAGTGTCTCCTACAATGAGCAGTTCTTC. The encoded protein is CASSKPSVSYNEQFF.

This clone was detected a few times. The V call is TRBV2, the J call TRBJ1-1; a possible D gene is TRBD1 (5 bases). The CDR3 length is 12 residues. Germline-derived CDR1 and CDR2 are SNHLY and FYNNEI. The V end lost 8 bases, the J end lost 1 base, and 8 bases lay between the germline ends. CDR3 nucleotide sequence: TGTGCCAGCGGCAGGGAGAACACTGAAGCTTTCTTT. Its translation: CASGRENTEAFF.

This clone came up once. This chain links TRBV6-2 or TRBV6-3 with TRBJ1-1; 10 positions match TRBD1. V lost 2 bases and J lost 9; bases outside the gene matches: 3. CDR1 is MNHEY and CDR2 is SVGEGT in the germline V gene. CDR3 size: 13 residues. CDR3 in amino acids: CASSYGTGAQAFF. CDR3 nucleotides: TGTGCCAGCAGTTACGGGACAGGGGCTCAAGCTTTCTTT.

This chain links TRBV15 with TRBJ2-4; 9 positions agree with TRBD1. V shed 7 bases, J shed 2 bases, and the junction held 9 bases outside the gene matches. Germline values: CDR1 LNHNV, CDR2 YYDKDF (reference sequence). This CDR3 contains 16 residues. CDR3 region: CATISGQGLTKNIQYF. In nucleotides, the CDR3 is TGTGCCACCATCTCCGGACAGGGGTTGACCAAAAACATTCAGTACTTC.

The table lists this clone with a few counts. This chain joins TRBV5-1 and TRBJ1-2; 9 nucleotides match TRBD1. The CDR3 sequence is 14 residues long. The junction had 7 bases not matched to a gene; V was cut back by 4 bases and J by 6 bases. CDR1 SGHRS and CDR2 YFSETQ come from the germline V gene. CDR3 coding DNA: TGCGCCAGCAGCCCAAGGACAGGGGTCGATGGCTACACCTTC. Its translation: CASSPRTGVDGYTF.

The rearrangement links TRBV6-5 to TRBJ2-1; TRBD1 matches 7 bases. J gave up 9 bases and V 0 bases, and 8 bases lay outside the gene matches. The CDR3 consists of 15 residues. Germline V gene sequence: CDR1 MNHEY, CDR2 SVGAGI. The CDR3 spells CASSYSRTGHLEQFF. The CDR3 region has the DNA TGTGCCAGCAGTTACTCGAGGACAGGACATCTTGAGCAGTTCTTC.

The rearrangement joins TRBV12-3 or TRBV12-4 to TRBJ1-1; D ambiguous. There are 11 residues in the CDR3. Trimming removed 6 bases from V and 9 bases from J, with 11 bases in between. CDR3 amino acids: CASSIRGQAFF. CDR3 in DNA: TGTGCCAGCAGCATAAGAGGGCAAGCTTTCTTT.

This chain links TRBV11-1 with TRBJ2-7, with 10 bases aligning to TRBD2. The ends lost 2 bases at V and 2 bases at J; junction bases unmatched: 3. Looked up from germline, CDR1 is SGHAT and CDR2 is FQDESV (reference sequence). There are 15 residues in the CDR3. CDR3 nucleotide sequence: TGTGCCAGCAGCTTACGAGCGGGAGGGACCTACGAGCAGTACTTC. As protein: CASSLRAGGTYEQYF.

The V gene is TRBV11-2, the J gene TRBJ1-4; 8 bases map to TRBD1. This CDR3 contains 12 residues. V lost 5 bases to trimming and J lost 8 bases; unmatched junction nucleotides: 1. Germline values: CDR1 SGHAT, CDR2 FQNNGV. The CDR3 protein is CASSRDREKLFF. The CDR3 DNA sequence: TGTGCCAGCAGCCGGGACAGGGAAAAACTGTTTTTT.

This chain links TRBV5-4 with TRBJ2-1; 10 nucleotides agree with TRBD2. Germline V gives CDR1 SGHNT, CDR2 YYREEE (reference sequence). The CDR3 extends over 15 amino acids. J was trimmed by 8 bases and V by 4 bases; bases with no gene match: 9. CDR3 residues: CASSPTLAGSHEQFF. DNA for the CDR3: TGTGCCAGCAGCCCCACACTAGCGGGGTCCCATGAGCAGTTCTTC.

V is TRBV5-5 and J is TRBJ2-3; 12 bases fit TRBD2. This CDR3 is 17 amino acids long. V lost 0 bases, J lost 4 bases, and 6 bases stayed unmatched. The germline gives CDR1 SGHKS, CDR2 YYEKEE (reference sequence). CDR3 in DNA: TGTGCCAGCAGCTTGGCGGGGCTAGCGGGAGGGCCAGATACGCAGTATTTT. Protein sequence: CASSLAGLAGGPDTQYF.